This T cell receptor beta chain was observed in a study of cytomegalovirus exposure and HLA in healthy donors. Study-level findings and limits: The CMV antigen specificity of a few CMV-associated chains was confirmed through in vitro analysis.

This PCR relied on a set of 60 Vbeta primers and 13 Jbeta primers. Clones were read by immunoSEQ multiplex PCR, and TCRdb kept only the in-frame ones, dropping some. The table for this sample gives 150,000 or so clones. Regarding this clone: The antigen remains unidentified.

CDR3 length equals 11 residues. V was trimmed by 5 bases and J by 5 bases, leaving 7 bases between them. CDR1 is SEHNR and CDR2 is FQNEAQ in the germline V gene (reference sequence). The clonotype comes from a woman in her forties or fifties in good health and CMV-seronegative. V usage is TRBV7-9 and J usage is TRBJ2-7, with a possible D match to TRBD1 (5 bases). Sequenced input: PBMCs. The CDR3 DNA sequence: TGTGCCAGCAGCCAAGGGGACGAGCAGTACTTC. It specifies CASSQGDEQYF.